This T cell receptor beta chain was observed in a study of CD4 T cells in relation to SARS-CoV-2 and coronaviruses. Overall study: TCR beta CDR3s were sequenced after approximately ten-day antigen culture of PBMCs.

Repertoires were generated with immunoSEQ multiplex PCR, while TCRdb's copy carries only in-frame clones and drops some. The repertoire holds 25,000 or so clones, with around 75% as singletons. In the case of this clone: Its antigen remains unidentified.

The unexposed donors gave CD4+ T cells in about 2010-2019, prior to COVID-19. After ten to eleven days of culture, CD4+ T cells were isolated. Testing used SARS-CoV-2 S/N and four cold-coronavirus spikes on unexposed-donor CD4+ T cells, cells permitting. Cultures held about 2 million PBMCs per well with approximately 10 IU/ml IL-2. Cultures received half-medium IL-2 refreshes on days 3 and 7. The source material was CD4+ T cells from PBMCs, cultured in vitro. The TCR sequence derives from a human donor in good health.

CDR3 nucleotides: TGTGCCAGCAGCCCCGGGGACAGGGGGCTTAGTAACGAGCAGTACTTC. This gives the protein CASSPGDRGLSNEQYF. V and J are TRBV21-1 and TRBJ2-7; the D call of TRBD1 is as the table states it, not checked on the DNA. TRBV21-1 constitutes a pseudogene. CDR3 length: 16 residues.